Listed here are 23 T cell receptor beta chains from one sample, sequenced in a study of cytomegalovirus exposure and HLA in healthy donors. Amplification used 60 Vbeta primers and 13 Jbeta primers. TCRdb keeps only in-frame clones here, not all; method: immunoSEQ multiplex PCR. The sample lists about 120,000 clones; about three quarters were seen once. Sequencing was performed on PBMCs. These receptors were taken from a middle-aged woman in good health and CMV-seronegative.

The CDR3 DNA sequence: TGTGCCAGCAGCCCCGGGACAGGGGGAGTGTACGAGCAGTACTTC. It specifies CASSPGTGGVYEQYF. The gene calls are TRBV27 and TRBJ2-7, with 11 bases fitting TRBD1. Looked up from germline, CDR1 is MNHEY and CDR2 is SMNVEV (reference sequence). This CDR3 spans 15 amino acids. J was trimmed by 4 bases and V by 6 bases; bases with no gene match: 8.

For this clone: Other DNA variants within this sample encode the same CDR3. CDR3 protein: CASSISGRALPGELFF. In DNA, the CDR3 is TGTGCCAGTAGTATTAGCGGGAGGGCCCTCCCCGGGGAGCTGTTTTTT. This chain links TRBV19 with TRBJ2-2; TRBD2 matches at 11 bases. Trimming took 3 bases from V and 6 from J; bases not matched to a gene: 6. The CDR3 sequence is 16 residues long. Germline CDR1 and CDR2: LNHDA and SQIVND (reference sequence). Filled out from reference TRBV19 and TRBJ2-2, the complete variable domain reads DGGITQSPKYLFRKEGQNVTLSCEQNLNHDAMYWYRQDPGQGLRLIYYSQIVNDFQKGDIAEGYSVSREKKESFPLTVTSAQKNPTAFYLCASSISGRALPGELFFGEGSRLTVL.

The chain recombines TRBV6-6 with TRBJ2-3; 9 bases map to TRBD2. Germline V gene sequence: CDR1 MNHNY, CDR2 SVGAGI (reference sequence). This CDR3 contains 16 residues. The J segment lost 1 base and the V segment lost 8 bases, leaving 10 bases of the junction unmatched. The CDR3 DNA is TGTGCCAGCCGCCAGCGGGCTAGCGGGGGCACAGATACGCAGTATTTT. This gives the protein CASRQRASGGTDTQYF.

The V call is TRBV5-1, the J call TRBJ1-2; D might be TRBD1 (5 bases). Trimming shortened V by 5 bases and J by 4 bases, and 21 bases separated the two germline ends. Germline loops: CDR1 SGHRS, CDR2 YFSETQ. This CDR3 contains 16 residues. The CDR3 coding sequence is TGCGCCAGCAGGGCGGCAGGGTCGCTGTTTGCCTATGGCTACACCTTC. Translating it yields CASRAAGSLFAYGYTF.

The gene calls are TRBV6-6 and TRBJ2-2, with D unresolved. Germline loops: CDR1 MNHNY, CDR2 SVGAGI (reference sequence). The CDR3 runs 12 residues. V was clipped by 7 bases and J by 4 bases, with 7 bases between them. This chain's CDR3 is CASTRGTGELFF. The CDR3 DNA is TGTGCCAGCACCCGAGGCACCGGGGAGCTGTTTTTT.

This clone has a handful of counts. The chain is built from TRBV15 and TRBJ2-1; D is unclear. The CDR3 runs 18 residues. V lost 0 bases, J lost 6 bases, and 21 bases lay in between. Germline CDR1 LNHNV, CDR2 YYDKDF (reference sequence). The CDR3 sequence: CATSRDSGFGLARNEQFF. The CDR3 DNA is TGTGCCACCAGCAGAGATTCAGGATTTGGTCTCGCACGCAATGAGCAGTTCTTC.

V is TRBV14 and J is TRBJ2-7, with TRBD2 as a possible D gene (5 bases). Germline-derived CDR1 and CDR2 are SGHDN and FVKESK. V lost 4 bases and J lost 3, with 13 bases in between. There are 14 residues in the CDR3. CDR3 residues: CASSLFSGLYEQYF. The CDR3 DNA follows: TGTGCCAGCAGCCTGTTCAGCGGCCTCTACGAGCAGTACTTC. Using reference TRBV14 and TRBJ2-7 for the parts outside the CDR3, the full variable domain is EAGVTQFPSHSVIEKGQTVTLRCDPISGHDNLYWYRRVMGKEIKFLLHFVKESKQDESGMPNNRFLAERTGGTYSTLKVQPAELEDSGVYFCASSLFSGLYEQYFGPGTRLTVT.

The chain couples TRBV7-2 to TRBJ2-7, with 9 bases identical to TRBD1. Per germline, CDR1 SGHTA and CDR2 FQGNSA. The CDR3 sequence is 14 residues long. V was pared by 5 bases and J by 6 bases, with 8 bases of the junction left unmatched. The CDR3 here is CASSQQGAGTEQYF. The CDR3, as DNA: TGTGCCAGCAGCCAACAGGGGGCCGGGACCGAGCAGTACTTC.

This rearrangement joins TRBV19 to TRBJ1-1; maybe TRBD1 (6 bases). V was shortened by 4 bases and J by 1 base, with 13 bases between the two germline ends. CDR3 length: 15 amino acids. Germline V gives CDR1 LNHDA, CDR2 SQIVND (reference sequence). Here the CDR3 reads CASSTSGTQNTEAFF. In nucleotides, the CDR3 is TGTGCCAGTAGTACCTCGGGGACACAGAACACTGAAGCTTTCTTT.

This chain joins TRBV27 and TRBJ2-1, with TRBD2 matching 10 bases. The CDR3 length is 17 residues. Per germline, CDR1 MNHEY and CDR2 SMNVEV (reference sequence). The V segment lost 5 bases and the J segment 3 bases; nucleotides outside the gene matches: 10. The CDR3 sequence is CASSPPRLAGFYNEQFF. CDR3 bases: TGTGCCAGCAGTCCCCCGAGACTAGCGGGTTTCTACAATGAGCAGTTCTTC.

This clone was counted a single time. This chain's CDR3 is CATSTGGTGAVGQYF. The CDR3 DNA follows: TGTGCCACCAGCACAGGGGGGACAGGGGCTGTGGGGCAGTACTTC. The rearrangement uses TRBV15 and TRBJ2-7; 10 bases align to TRBD1. Germline V gene lookup returns CDR1 LNHNV and CDR2 YYDKDF (reference sequence). CDR3 length equals 15 residues. V gave up 4 bases and J gave up 9 bases; unmatched junction bases: 12.

The chain links TRBV11-2 to TRBJ2-1, with 8 bases lining up with TRBD1. Germline assignment: CDR1 SGHAT and CDR2 FQNNGV. The CDR3 is 12 residues long. V shed 8 bases and J 7 bases; nucleotides not matched to a gene: 4. Written as DNA, the CDR3 is TGTGCCAGCGACGGACAGGGAAATGAGCAGTTCTTC. This codes for CASDGQGNEQFF.

This chain joins TRBV6-1 and TRBJ2-7; TRBD2 matches 8 bases. There are 13 residues in the CDR3. Trimming took 4 bases from V and 12 from J; bases not matched to a gene: 11. Germline V gives CDR1 MNHNS, CDR2 SASEGT. CDR3 protein: CASSGLSGIVPYF. CDR3 DNA sequence: TGTGCCAGCAGTGGTCTTAGCGGGATAGTCCCGTACTTC.

The chain links TRBV18 to TRBJ2-7; 12 bases agree with TRBD2. V shed 3 bases, J shed 5 bases, and the junction held 5 bases outside the gene matches. Germline V gene sequence: CDR1 KGHSH, CDR2 LQKENI. This CDR3 spans 15 amino acids. CDR3 amino acids: CASSPTSGSSHEQYF. In DNA, the CDR3 is TGTGCCAGCTCACCGACTAGCGGGAGTTCGCACGAGCAGTACTTC.

This sequence joins TRBV28 and TRBJ2-7, with TRBD2 identical over 9 bases. Per germline, CDR1 MDHEN and CDR2 SYDVKM. The CDR3 spans 14 residues. The V and J ends lost 5 bases and 2 bases, in that order; junction bases with no gene match: 4. The CDR3: CASSRLAETYEQYF. The CDR3 DNA reads TGTGCCAGCAGTAGACTAGCGGAGACCTACGAGCAGTACTTC.

This clone was observed a single time. The chain carries TRBV27 and TRBJ1-5, with TRBD1 matching 8 bases. Trimming removed 6 bases from V and 6 bases from J; junction bases left unmatched: 10. Germline loops: CDR1 MNHEY, CDR2 SMNVEV (reference sequence). CDR3 length: 15 amino acids. This chain's CDR3 is CASSSGQGKAQPQHF. CDR3 coding DNA: TGTGCCAGCAGCTCAGGACAGGGAAAGGCTCAGCCCCAGCATTTT.

The chain couples TRBV4-2 to TRBJ2-2; tentatively, D is TRBD2 (5 bases). CDR1 is LGHNA, CDR2 YNFKEQ, per germline. The CDR3 sequence is 17 residues long. V shed 2 bases and J shed 2 bases, with 15 bases lying between them. CDR3 sequence: CASSQTTAGGNTGELFF. The CDR3 DNA follows: TGTGCCAGCAGCCAAACTACGGCTGGAGGAAACACCGGGGAGCTGTTTTTT.

This clone occurred once. J is TRBJ1-4 and V is TRBV27; 10 bases fit TRBD1. This CDR3 has 16 residues. The trim removed 5 bases at V and 12 bases at J, leaving 15 bases unmatched. Germline V gives CDR1 MNHEY, CDR2 SMNVEV (reference sequence). CDR3 region: CASSLYTPGQGWELFF. In nucleotides, the CDR3 is TGTGCCAGCAGTCTATATACCCCGGGACAGGGGTGGGAACTGTTTTTT.

In its sample, this clone was seen once. J is TRBJ1-1 and V is TRBV14; D gene uncertain. Per germline, CDR1 SGHDN and CDR2 FVKESK. This CDR3 has 16 amino acids. V gave up 4 bases and J gave up 3 bases, with 18 bases separating them. The chain's CDR3 is CASSPLVSGMDTEAFF. The CDR3 DNA follows: TGTGCCAGCAGCCCCCTTGTTTCCGGGATGGACACTGAAGCTTTCTTT.

This rearrangement joins TRBV10-1 to TRBJ1-2; perhaps TRBD1 as D (5 bases). Trimming pared 6 bases from V and 0 bases from J, leaving 11 bases between. The CDR3 loop spans 14 amino acids. CDR1 WNHNN and CDR2 SYGVQD come from the germline V gene (reference sequence). CDR3 DNA sequence: TGCGCCAGCAGCGGAGGGGATGCTAACTATGGCTACACCTTC. Its protein product is CASSGGDANYGYTF.

This clone occurred a few times. V gene TRBV28 combines with J gene TRBJ2-1, with no clear D. The germline V gene encodes CDR1 MDHEN and CDR2 SYDVKM. Trimming removed 6 bases from V and 7 bases from J, with 13 bases in between. There are 13 residues in the CDR3. The CDR3 loop reads CASSPGSGNEQFF. The CDR3 DNA follows: TGTGCCAGCAGCCCCGGGTCCGGGAATGAGCAGTTCTTC.

This clone turned up a few times. This chain joins TRBV13 and TRBJ2-7; 11 nucleotides align to TRBD1. V dropped 5 bases and J dropped 5; count of bases not matched to a gene: 8. This CDR3 spans 15 amino acids. Germline V gene sequence: CDR1 PRHDT, CDR2 FYEKMQ (reference sequence). In nucleotides, the CDR3 is TGTGCCAGCAGCCCCTGGACAGGGGGCTACCACGAGCAGTACTTC. It specifies CASSPWTGGYHEQYF.

This clone came up once. CDR3 sequence (DNA): TGTGCCAGCAGTGGACCCGGTGGACAGGGGAGACCCCTCCACTTT. Translating gives CASSGPGGQGRPLHF. The genes are TRBV6-1 and TRBJ1-6; 9 bases align to TRBD1. From germline, CDR1 is MNHNS and CDR2 SASEGT. V dropped 4 bases and J dropped 12; count of bases not matched to a gene: 10. This CDR3 has 15 amino acids.